Following are 23 T cell receptor beta chains from one sample sequenced in a study of blood T cell repertoires in COVID-19. Sequencing was performed with immunoSEQ multiplex PCR; in TCRdb, only in-frame clones are kept and a portion is missing. In the table there are around 160,000 clones, roughly 88% of which are singletons. Sequenced material: PBMCs or T cells enriched from blood (not recorded which). These receptors originate from a woman aged 60 to 75 who had recovered from COVID-19.

The chain has TRBV5-1 and TRBJ2-7; tentative D call: TRBD1 (7 bases). This CDR3 region has 14 residues. Trimming removed 4 bases from V and 7 bases from J, with 18 bases in between. Germline V CDR1 and CDR2: SGHRS, YFSETQ. In DNA, the CDR3 is TGCGCCAGCAGCCCCCAGGGGGGTGTAGGGGAGCAGTACTTC. Protein product: CASSPQGGVGEQYF.

The chain links TRBV12-3 or TRBV12-4 to TRBJ1-1; D is unclear. The CDR3 loop spans 12 amino acids. Deletions cut 3 bases from V and 4 bases from J, with 6 bases between. The CDR3 is CASSFGPTEAFF. The CDR3 region has the DNA TGTGCCAGCAGTTTTGGGCCCACTGAAGCTTTCTTT.

The chain uses TRBV19 and TRBJ1-5; TRBD1 aligns across 7 bases. The germline V gene has CDR1 LNHDA and CDR2 SQIVND (reference sequence). J gave up 7 bases and V 4 bases, and 10 bases lay outside the gene matches. The CDR3 spans 15 residues. As DNA, the CDR3 is TGTGCCAGTAGTACGGAGACAGGGATCCGGCAGCCCCAGCATTTT. Its translation: CASSTETGIRQPQHF.

The V and J genes are TRBV19 and TRBJ1-1; 8 bases line up with TRBD1. J lost 4 bases, V lost 6 bases, and 7 bases had no gene match. The germline gives CDR1 LNHDA, CDR2 SQIVND (reference sequence). This CDR3 is built from 14 residues. CDR3 nucleotide sequence: TGTGCCAGTAGGACAGGGGAGGGGACCACTGAAGCTTTCTTT. Encoded protein: CASRTGEGTTEAFF.

There are a few counts of this clone. The chain is built from TRBV18 and TRBJ1-5, with D maybe TRBD1 (5 bases). CDR3 length: 14 amino acids. Germline-derived CDR1 and CDR2 are KGHSH and LQKENI. The V gene lost 2 bases and the J gene lost 5 bases, with 10 bases spanning the gap. CDR3 loop: CASSPSLGDQPQHF. CDR3 nucleotide sequence: TGTGCCAGCTCACCATCCTTAGGGGATCAGCCCCAGCATTTT.

The rearrangement joins TRBV2 to TRBJ2-5; tentative D call: TRBD2 (5 bases). Germline lookup yields CDR1 SNHLY and CDR2 FYNNEI. Trimming left V 3 bases short and J 8 bases short, with 16 bases between. The CDR3 is made up of 14 amino acids. Here the CDR3 DNA reads TGTGCCAGCAGTGACCCGGGGTTGCCAGTTACCCAGTACTTC. As protein: CASSDPGLPVTQYF.

V gene TRBV28 combines with J gene TRBJ2-3, with 14 bases lining up with TRBD2. Germline CDR1 reads MDHEN; CDR2 reads SYDVKM. The CDR3 runs 19 residues. Unmatched junction bases numbered 11, after V lost 5 bases and J lost 1 base. In nucleotides, the CDR3 is TGTGCCAGCAGTCCAAACCCGGGACTAGCGGGAGTTGGCACAGATACGCAGTATTTT. This sequence encodes CASSPNPGLAGVGTDTQYF. The variable domain in full, completed from reference TRBV28 and TRBJ2-3, reads DVKVTQSSRYLVKRTGEKVFLECVQDMDHENMFWYRQDPGLGLRLIYFSYDVKMKEKGDIPEGYSVSREKKERFSLILESASTNQTSMYLCASSPNPGLAGVGTDTQYFGPGTRLTVL.

J is TRBJ1-1 and V is TRBV6-6; the D is unclear. V lost 0 bases, J lost 1 base, and 6 bases lay in between. Germline values: CDR1 MNHNY, CDR2 SVGAGI (reference sequence). This CDR3 contains 14 residues. CDR3 loop: CASSYSGSNTEAFF. For the CDR3, the DNA is TGTGCCAGCAGTTACTCGGGCTCGAACACTGAAGCTTTCTTT.

The chain has TRBV19 and TRBJ1-2, with D possibly TRBD1 on 6 matching bases. Germline V gene sequence: CDR1 LNHDA, CDR2 SQIVND (reference sequence). The CDR3 length is 15 residues. The V end lost 5 bases, the J end lost 1 base, and 14 bases lay between the germline ends. The CDR3 here is CASSFGTRINYGYTF. The CDR3 coding sequence is TGTGCCAGTAGTTTTGGGACACGGATTAACTATGGCTACACCTTC.

J is TRBJ2-5 and V is TRBV6-5; 7 positions agree with TRBD2. The CDR3 extends over 14 amino acids. V gave up 5 bases and J gave up 5 bases; unmatched junction bases: 8. Germline CDR1 MNHEY, CDR2 SVGAGI. The chain's CDR3 is CASSRAPGGETQYF. The CDR3 DNA sequence: TGTGCCAGCAGTCGGGCCCCCGGGGGGGAGACCCAGTACTTC.

This chain links TRBV10-1 with TRBJ1-5, with a tentative D call TRBD1 (5 bases). Per the germline V gene, CDR1 is WNHNN and CDR2 is SYGVQD (reference sequence). Trimming pared 1 base from V and 2 bases from J, leaving 18 bases between. The CDR3 has 18 residues. This CDR3 reads CASSEYSGTLICNQPQHF. CDR3 DNA: TGCGCCAGCAGTGAGTACTCCGGGACTCTCATATGCAATCAGCCCCAGCATTTT.

This sequence joins TRBV15 and TRBJ1-1; D gene unclear. The CDR3 has 14 residues. With 0 bases removed from V and 4 bases from J, the gap between germline ends came to 9 bases. CDR1 LNHNV and CDR2 YYDKDF come from the germline V gene (reference sequence). Here the CDR3 reads CATSRDSSGTEAFF. CDR3 coding DNA: TGTGCCACCAGCAGAGATTCGAGCGGCACTGAAGCTTTCTTT.

The sample holds one count of this clone. The chain joins TRBV14 to TRBJ2-7; D gene unclear. V gave up 5 bases and J gave up 6 bases, with 8 bases separating them. This CDR3 spans 11 amino acids. The germline V gene encodes CDR1 SGHDN and CDR2 FVKESK. The CDR3: CASSGTTEQYF. The CDR3 DNA reads TGTGCCAGCAGCGGAACTACCGAGCAGTACTTC. Supplemented by reference TRBV14 and TRBJ2-7, the full variable domain reads EAGVTQFPSHSVIEKGQTVTLRCDPISGHDNLYWYRRVMGKEIKFLLHFVKESKQDESGMPNNRFLAERTGGTYSTLKVQPAELEDSGVYFCASSGTTEQYFGPGTRLTVT.

The J gene is TRBJ1-1, the V gene TRBV29-1, with TRBD1 matching 10 bases. Germline loops: CDR1 SQVTM, CDR2 ANQGSEA. Unmatched junction bases numbered 10, after V lost 6 bases and J lost 12 bases. This CDR3 has 12 residues. The CDR3 DNA reads TGCAGCGTGGACAGGGGGGACGCCAGGACTTTCTTT. Amino acid sequence: CSVDRGDARTFF. Full variable domain (remainder filled in from reference TRBV29-1 and TRBJ1-1): SAVISQKPSRDICQRGTSLTIQCQVDSQVTMMFWYRQQPGQSLTLIATANQGSEATYESGFVIDKFPISRPNLTFSTLTVSNMSPEDSSIYLCSVDRGDARTFFGQGTRLTVV.

The gene calls are TRBV29-1 and TRBJ1-6, with D uncertain. CDR1 is SQVTM and CDR2 is ANQGSEA in the germline V gene. The CDR3 loop spans 13 amino acids. V lost 4 bases and J lost 9, with 13 bases in between. CDR3 in amino acids: CSVVLGSGSPLHF. CDR3 nucleotide sequence: TGCAGCGTTGTCCTCGGGTCCGGTTCACCCCTCCACTTT.

This chain connects TRBV5-1 to TRBJ2-5; D might be TRBD1 (6 bases). There are 13 residues in the CDR3. Germline V lookup: CDR1 SGHRS, CDR2 YFSETQ. Between the trimmed V and J ends, which lost 5 bases and 5 bases, there was a span of 13 bases. Here the CDR3 reads CASSFQGKETQYF. CDR3 in DNA: TGCGCCAGCAGTTTCCAGGGGAAGGAGACCCAGTACTTC.

The V gene is TRBV6-5, the J gene TRBJ2-1; 10 bases agree with TRBD2. Germline V gives CDR1 MNHEY, CDR2 SVGAGI. Trimming at V came to 4 bases and at J to 7 bases, leaving 10 bases not matched to a gene. This CDR3 spans 16 amino acids. The CDR3 nucleotides read TGTGCCAGCAGTTTAGCGGGGGGCCCGGGGGGGAATGAGCAGTTCTTC. Translating gives CASSLAGGPGGNEQFF.

The chain carries TRBV7-2 and TRBJ2-7; D gene ambiguous. The V end lost 0 bases, the J end lost 0 bases, and 3 bases lay between the germline ends. This CDR3 is 13 amino acids long. Germline lookup yields CDR1 SGHTA and CDR2 FQGNSA. The CDR3 spells CASSLAFSYEQYF. CDR3 nucleotides: TGTGCCAGCAGCTTAGCCTTCTCCTACGAGCAGTACTTC.

V and J are TRBV27 and TRBJ2-1; D is undetermined. Looked up from germline, CDR1 is MNHEY and CDR2 is SMNVEV (reference sequence). Trimming stripped 2 bases from V and 1 base from J, with 15 bases between. This CDR3 comprises 17 residues. CDR3 protein: CASSLVTAFGSYNEQFF. The CDR3 region has the DNA TGTGCCAGCAGTTTAGTCACAGCTTTCGGATCCTACAATGAGCAGTTCTTC.

This chain joins TRBV9 and TRBJ2-1, with no clear D. The CDR3 loop spans 13 amino acids. Germline lookup yields CDR1 SGDLS and CDR2 YYNGEE. Trimming took off 2 bases at V and 8 bases at J, with 11 bases between the two ends. CDR3 in DNA: TGTGCCAGCAGCGTGAGTCCCACGGATGAGCAGTTCTTC. Protein: CASSVSPTDEQFF.

The genes are TRBV27 and TRBJ1-1; a weak D match, TRBD1 (6 bases). The CDR3 has 14 amino acids. From germline, CDR1 is MNHEY and CDR2 SMNVEV (reference sequence). Deletions cut 3 bases from V and 0 bases from J, with 8 bases between. The CDR3 region is CASSFGQMNTEAFF. In DNA form, the CDR3 reads TGTGCCAGCAGTTTTGGACAGATGAACACTGAAGCTTTCTTT.

The chain combines TRBV9 with TRBJ2-3, with 11 positions matching TRBD2. Germline values: CDR1 SGDLS, CDR2 YYNGEE. The V gene end was trimmed by 0 bases and the J gene end by 3 bases; junction bases not matched to a gene: 3. The CDR3 sequence is 16 residues long. The CDR3 loop is CASSVAASGRTDTQYF. The CDR3 nucleotides read TGTGCCAGCAGCGTAGCGGCTAGCGGGAGGACAGATACGCAGTATTTT.

The rearrangement uses TRBV6-5 and TRBJ1-1; D may be TRBD1 (6 bases). The CDR3 length is 15 residues. V was clipped by 6 bases and J by 0 bases, with 14 bases between them. Germline assignment: CDR1 MNHEY and CDR2 SVGAGI. DNA for the CDR3: TGTGCCAGCAGAGACAGGACGTACATGAACACTGAAGCTTTCTTT. This translates into CASRDRTYMNTEAFF.